One sample yielded the 13 T cell receptor beta chains listed below, sequenced in a study of regulatory T cells (dated by TCRdb to 2017 to 2018). Overall results and qualifications from the work: Compared with both autologous conventional CD4+ cells and control regulatory T cells, regulatory T cells from CD3G-deficient patients had reduced Shannon diversity.

The library was made by the immunoSEQ multiplex PCR assay. For the multiplex PCR, 52 forward TRBV primers and 13 reverse TRBJ primers were used, and amplification bias was corrected with both assay-based and computational methods. TCRdb re-hosts the immuneACCESS table, in-frame sequences only. Its copies lack some clones; in the studies checked, an unresolved V gene accounts for under half of them, and the cause for the rest is not known. The sample includes approximately 4,000 clones, with about 90% observed a single time. The top ten hold roughly 2.5% of the sample. No antigen has been assigned to these receptors. The sequenced material came from CD4+ Tregs sorted from blood. These receptor sequences come from a child under 10 years old with CD3G deficiency.

The chain uses TRBV6-1 and TRBJ1-1; 9 nucleotides line up with TRBD1. J was trimmed by 4 bases and V by 7 bases; bases with no gene match: 7. Germline lookup yields CDR1 MNHNS and CDR2 SASEGT. The CDR3 runs to 14 residues. The CDR3 nucleotides read TGTGCCAGCAACCCGGACAGGGGCTTCACTGAAGCTTTCTTT. It specifies CASNPDRGFTEAFF.

This chain uses TRBV7-9 with TRBJ2-5, with a weak D call TRBD2 (5 bases). CDR1 is SEHNR and CDR2 is FQNEAQ in the germline V gene (reference sequence). V lost 5 bases to trimming and J lost 2 bases, with 9 bases between them. The CDR3 covers 13 residues. The CDR3 is CASSKGGQETQYF. DNA for the CDR3: TGTGCCAGCAGCAAAGGAGGTCAAGAGACCCAGTACTTC.

The V and J genes are TRBV11-2 and TRBJ2-2; D is unresolved. CDR1 SGHAT and CDR2 FQNNGV come from the germline V gene. The CDR3 runs 14 residues. Trimming shortened V by 3 bases and J by 5 bases, and 10 bases separated the two germline ends. CDR3 sequence reads: CASSLLERTGELFF. CDR3 DNA: TGTGCCAGCAGCTTGCTTGAGAGGACCGGGGAGCTGTTTTTT.

The chain recombines TRBV5-1 with TRBJ2-2, with D uncertain. The germline V and J ends were trimmed by 2 bases and 2 bases, with 7 bases remaining between them. CDR1 is SGHRS and CDR2 is YFSETQ in the germline V gene. This CDR3 region has 14 residues. CDR3 bases: TGCGCCAGCAGCTTAGGCCCAAACACCGGGGAGCTGTTTTTT. Its protein product is CASSLGPNTGELFF.

The rearrangement uses TRBV6-6 and TRBJ2-7; D might be TRBD1 (6 bases). The CDR3 is made up of 13 amino acids. Germline V gene data show CDR1 as MNHNY and CDR2 as SVGAGI (reference sequence). V was trimmed by 4 bases and J by 5 bases, leaving 12 bases between them. CDR3 region: CASSLHRDNEQYF. CDR3 nucleotide sequence: TGTGCCAGCAGTTTGCACAGGGACAACGAGCAGTACTTC.

This chain uses TRBV19 with TRBJ2-5; 7 nucleotides align to TRBD1. Per germline, CDR1 LNHDA and CDR2 SQIVND (reference sequence). The CDR3 sequence is 15 residues long. Germline trimming cut 3 bases from V and 5 bases from J; bases unmatched to any gene: 9. CDR3 sequence reads: CASSITTGLGETQYF. Written as DNA, the CDR3 is TGTGCCAGTAGTATCACGACAGGGCTTGGTGAGACCCAGTACTTC. Drawing the rest from reference TRBV19 and TRBJ2-5, the complete variable domain is DGGITQSPKYLFRKEGQNVTLSCEQNLNHDAMYWYRQDPGQGLRLIYYSQIVNDFQKGDIAEGYSVSREKKESFPLTVTSAQKNPTAFYLCASSITTGLGETQYFGPGTRLLVL.

The chain uses TRBV19 and TRBJ1-2; no clear D gene. In germline, CDR1 is LNHDA, CDR2 SQIVND (reference sequence). Trimming stripped 5 bases from V and 7 bases from J, with 20 bases between. The CDR3 length is 15 residues. CDR3 DNA sequence: TGTGCCAGTAGTCTCATCCCCCCAGGCCCCGCTGGCTACACCTTC. Protein sequence: CASSLIPPGPAGYTF.

The chain employs TRBV7-9 and TRBJ2-7; 8 nucleotides line up with TRBD1. This CDR3 comprises 12 residues. Germline values: CDR1 SEHNR, CDR2 FQNEAQ (reference sequence). J was trimmed by 6 bases and V by 4 bases; bases with no gene match: 2. The CDR3 nucleotides read TGTGCCAGCAGCTGGGACAGGACCGAGCAGTACTTC. The encoded protein is CASSWDRTEQYF.

J is TRBJ2-1 and V is TRBV28, with 9 bases that match TRBD1. V shed 5 bases, J shed 4 bases, and the junction held 6 bases outside the gene matches. In germline, CDR1 is MDHEN, CDR2 SYDVKM. This CDR3 is 15 amino acids long. The CDR3 loop is CASSDPGQGYNEQFF. CDR3 DNA: TGTGCCAGCAGTGATCCGGGACAGGGATACAATGAGCAGTTCTTC.

Remarks on this clone: The germline gene is not matched at one end of the junction; a read error may be the cause. The chain joins TRBV5-1 to TRBJ2-2, with D perhaps TRBD2 (7 bases). In germline, CDR1 is SGHRS, CDR2 YFSETQ. The CDR3 spans 14 residues. In DNA form, the CDR3 reads TGCGCCAGCAGACCTACGACCGGGGAGGGGGGGCTGTTTTTT. Encoded protein: CASRPTTGEGGLFF.

The rearrangement joins TRBV6-1 to TRBJ1-2; tentatively, D is TRBD1 (5 bases). V lost 4 bases to trimming and J lost 4 bases, with 10 bases between them. The CDR3 loop spans 13 amino acids. The V gene's germline CDR1 is MNHNS and CDR2 SASEGT. CDR3 nucleotide sequence: TGTGCCAGCAGTGTGCAGGGTAGCTATGGCTACACCTTC. This gives the protein CASSVQGSYGYTF.

The genes are TRBV28 and TRBJ2-1; a weak D match, TRBD2 (6 bases). CDR3 length equals 14 residues. Germline V gene data show CDR1 as MDHEN and CDR2 as SYDVKM. Trimming left V 10 bases short and J 2 bases short, with 15 bases between. The CDR3 nucleotides read TGTGCCACCGCCGGAGGGATGGCCTACAATGAGCAGTTCTTC. Protein sequence: CATAGGMAYNEQFF.

The chain employs TRBV5-1 and TRBJ2-2; D call uncertain. Trimming removed 1 base from V and 2 bases from J, with 6 bases in between. This CDR3 is built from 14 residues. The germline V gene has CDR1 SGHRS and CDR2 YFSETQ. The CDR3 spells CASSLMANTGELFF. The DNA for the CDR3 is TGCGCCAGCAGCTTGATGGCCAACACCGGGGAGCTGTTTTTT.